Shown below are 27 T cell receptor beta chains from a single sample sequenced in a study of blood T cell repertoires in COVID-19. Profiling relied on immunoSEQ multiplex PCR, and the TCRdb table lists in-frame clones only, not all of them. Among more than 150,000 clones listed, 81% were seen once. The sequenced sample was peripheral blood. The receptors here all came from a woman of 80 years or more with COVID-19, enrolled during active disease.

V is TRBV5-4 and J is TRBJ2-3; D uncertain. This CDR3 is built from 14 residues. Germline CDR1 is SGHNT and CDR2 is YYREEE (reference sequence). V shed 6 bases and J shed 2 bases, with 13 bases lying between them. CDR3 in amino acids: CASTIGVYTDTQYF. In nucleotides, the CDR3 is TGTGCCAGCACCATTGGAGTCTACACAGATACGCAGTATTTT.

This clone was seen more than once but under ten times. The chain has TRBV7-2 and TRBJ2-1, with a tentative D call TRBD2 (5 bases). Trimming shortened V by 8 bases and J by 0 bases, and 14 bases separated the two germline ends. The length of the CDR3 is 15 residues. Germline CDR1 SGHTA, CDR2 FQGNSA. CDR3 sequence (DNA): TGTGCCAGCCGAGCACTAGGGAGCTCCTACAATGAGCAGTTCTTC. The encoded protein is CASRALGSSYNEQFF.

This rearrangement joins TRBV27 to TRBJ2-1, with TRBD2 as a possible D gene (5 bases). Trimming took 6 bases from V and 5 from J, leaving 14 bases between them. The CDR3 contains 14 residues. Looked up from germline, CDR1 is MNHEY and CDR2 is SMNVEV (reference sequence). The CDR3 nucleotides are TGTGCCAGCAGGCCTTTGGGCGGGCACAATGAGCAGTTCTTC. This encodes CASRPLGGHNEQFF.

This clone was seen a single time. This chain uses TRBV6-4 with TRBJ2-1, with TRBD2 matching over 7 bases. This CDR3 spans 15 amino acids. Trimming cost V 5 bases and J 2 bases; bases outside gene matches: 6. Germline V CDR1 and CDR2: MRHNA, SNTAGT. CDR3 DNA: TGTGCCAGCAGTCGTACTAGCGACCCCTACAATGAGCAGTTCTTC. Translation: CASSRTSDPYNEQFF.

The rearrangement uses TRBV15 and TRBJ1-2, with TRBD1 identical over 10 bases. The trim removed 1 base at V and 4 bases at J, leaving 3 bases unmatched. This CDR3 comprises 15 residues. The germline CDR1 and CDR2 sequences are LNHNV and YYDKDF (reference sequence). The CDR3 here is CATSRAGTGVYGYTF. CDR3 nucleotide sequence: TGTGCCACCAGCAGAGCCGGGACAGGGGTCTATGGCTACACCTTC. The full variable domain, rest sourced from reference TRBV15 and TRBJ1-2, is DAMVIQNPRYQVTQFGKPVTLSCSQTLNHNVMYWYQQKSSQAPKLLFHYYDKDFNNEADTPDNFQSRRPNTSFCFLDIRSPGLGDTAMYLCATSRAGTGVYGYTFGSGTRLTVV.

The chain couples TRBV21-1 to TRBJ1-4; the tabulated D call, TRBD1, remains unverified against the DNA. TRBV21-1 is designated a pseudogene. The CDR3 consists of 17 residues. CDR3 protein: CASSKALLGGQVEKLFF. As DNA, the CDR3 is TGTGCCAGCAGCAAAGCGCTTTTAGGGGGACAGGTTGAAAAACTGTTTTTT.

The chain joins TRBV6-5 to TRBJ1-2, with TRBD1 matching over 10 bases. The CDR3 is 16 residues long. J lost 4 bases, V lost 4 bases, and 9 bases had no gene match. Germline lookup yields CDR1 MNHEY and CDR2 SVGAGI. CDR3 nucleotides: TGTGCCAGCAGTTCTCTGACAGGGGGCGCCTTCTATGGCTACACCTTC. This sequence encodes CASSSLTGGAFYGYTF.

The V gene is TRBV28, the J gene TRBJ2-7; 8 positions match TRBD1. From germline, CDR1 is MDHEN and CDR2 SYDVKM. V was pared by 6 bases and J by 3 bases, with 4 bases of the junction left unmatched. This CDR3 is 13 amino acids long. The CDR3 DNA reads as TGTGCCAGCAGAACACAGGGGGACTACGAGCAGTACTTC. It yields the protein CASRTQGDYEQYF.

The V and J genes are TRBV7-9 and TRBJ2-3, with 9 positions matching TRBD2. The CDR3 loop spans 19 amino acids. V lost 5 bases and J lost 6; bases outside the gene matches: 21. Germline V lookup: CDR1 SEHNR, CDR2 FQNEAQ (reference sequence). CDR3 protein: CASSGQASVAGARWDTQYF. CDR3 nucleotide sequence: TGTGCCAGCAGCGGACAAGCCAGCGTAGCGGGGGCACGGTGGGATACGCAGTATTTT.

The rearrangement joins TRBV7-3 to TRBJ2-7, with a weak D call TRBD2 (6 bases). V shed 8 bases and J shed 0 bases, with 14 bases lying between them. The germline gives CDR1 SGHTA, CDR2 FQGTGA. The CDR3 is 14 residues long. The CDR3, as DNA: TGTGCCAGCGGCTATGGGCGGGGCTCCTACGAGCAGTACTTC. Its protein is CASGYGRGSYEQYF.

CDR3 nucleotide sequence: TGTGCCAGCAGTGGTCCAGCGGGGGCGGGGGAGACCCAGTACTTC. Its translation: CASSGPAGAGETQYF. The chain couples TRBV2 to TRBJ2-5; 8 bases fit TRBD2. Germline CDR1 SNHLY, CDR2 FYNNEI. CDR3 length: 15 amino acids. The V and J ends lost 4 bases and 5 bases, in that order; junction bases with no gene match: 9. The whole variable domain, remainder taken from reference TRBV2 and TRBJ2-5, is EPEVTQTPSHQVTQMGQEVILRCVPISNHLYFYWYRQILGQKVEFLVSFYNNEISEKSEIFDDQFSVERPDGSNFTLKIRSTKLEDSAMYFCASSGPAGAGETQYFGPGTRLLVL.

The DNA of the CDR3 is TGCGCCAGCAGCTTGGGGGACACCATCAGACGGACAGATACGCAGTATTTT. Translation: CASSLGDTIRRTDTQYF. V and J are TRBV5-1 and TRBJ2-3; TRBD1 is a possible D gene (6 bases). The CDR3 consists of 17 residues. From germline, CDR1 is SGHRS and CDR2 YFSETQ. The ends were cut back, 0 bases at V and 3 bases at J, with 17 bases in the middle.

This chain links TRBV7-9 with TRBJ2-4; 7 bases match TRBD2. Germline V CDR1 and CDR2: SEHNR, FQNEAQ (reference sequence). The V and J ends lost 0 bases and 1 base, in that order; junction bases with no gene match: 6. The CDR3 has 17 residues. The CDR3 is CASSLATSGGAKNIQYF. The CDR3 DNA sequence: TGTGCCAGCAGCTTAGCAACCTCCGGGGGGGCCAAAAACATTCAGTACTTC. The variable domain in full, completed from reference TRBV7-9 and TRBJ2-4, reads DTGVSQNPRHKITKRGQNVTFRCDPISEHNRLYWYRQTLGQGPEFLTYFQNEAQLEKSRLLSDRFSAERPKGSFSTLEIQRTEQGDSAMYLCASSLATSGGAKNIQYFGAGTRLSVL.

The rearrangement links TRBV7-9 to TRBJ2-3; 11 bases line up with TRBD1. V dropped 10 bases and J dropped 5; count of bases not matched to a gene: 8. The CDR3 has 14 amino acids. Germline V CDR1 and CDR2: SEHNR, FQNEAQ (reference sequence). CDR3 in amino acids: CAIYGQGAGDTQYF. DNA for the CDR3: TGTGCCATTTACGGACAGGGGGCGGGAGATACGCAGTATTTT.

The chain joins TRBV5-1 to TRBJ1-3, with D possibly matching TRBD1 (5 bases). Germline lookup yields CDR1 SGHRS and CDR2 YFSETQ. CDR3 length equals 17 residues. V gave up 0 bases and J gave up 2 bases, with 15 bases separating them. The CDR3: CASSLEGLGTPGNTIYF. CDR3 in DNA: TGCGCCAGCAGCTTGGAAGGGTTGGGGACTCCTGGAAACACCATATATTTT.

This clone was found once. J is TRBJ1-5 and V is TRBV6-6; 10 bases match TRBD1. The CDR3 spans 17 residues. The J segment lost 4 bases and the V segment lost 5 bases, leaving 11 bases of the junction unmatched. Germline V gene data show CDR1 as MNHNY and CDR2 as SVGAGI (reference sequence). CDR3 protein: CASSHERTGGGNQPQHF. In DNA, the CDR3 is TGTGCCAGCAGTCACGAGAGGACAGGGGGTGGAAATCAGCCCCAGCATTTT.

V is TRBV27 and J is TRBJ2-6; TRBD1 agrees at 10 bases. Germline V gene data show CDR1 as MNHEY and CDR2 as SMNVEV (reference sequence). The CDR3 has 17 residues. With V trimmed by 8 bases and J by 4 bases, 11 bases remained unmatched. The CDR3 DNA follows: TGTGCCAGCGGTCCGGGACAGGGGTCGGTGGGGGCCAACGTCCTGACTTTC. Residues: CASGPGQGSVGANVLTF.

The CDR3, as DNA: TGTGCCAGCAGCCGAACCCGCACAGTAAAAAACATTCAGTACTTC. Residues: CASSRTRTVKNIQYF. This chain links TRBV7-8 with TRBJ2-4; D not resolved. Germline-derived CDR1 and CDR2 are SGHVS and FQNEAQ. The V gene lost 5 bases and the J gene lost 4 bases, with 15 bases spanning the gap. This CDR3 has 15 residues.

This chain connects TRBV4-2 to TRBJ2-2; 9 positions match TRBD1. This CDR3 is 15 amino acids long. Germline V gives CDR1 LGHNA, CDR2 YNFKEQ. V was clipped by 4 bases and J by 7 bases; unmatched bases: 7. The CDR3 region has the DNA TGTGCCAGCAGCCGGGACAGGGAAGTTGGCGGGGAGCTGTTTTTT. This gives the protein CASSRDREVGGELFF.

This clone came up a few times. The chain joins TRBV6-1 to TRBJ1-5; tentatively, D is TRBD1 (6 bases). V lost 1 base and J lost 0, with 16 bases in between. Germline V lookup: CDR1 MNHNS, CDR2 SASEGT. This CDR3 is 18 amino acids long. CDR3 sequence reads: CASSEGSQGRYSNQPQHF. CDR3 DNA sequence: TGTGCCAGCAGTGAAGGTAGTCAGGGGAGATATAGCAATCAGCCCCAGCATTTT.

The chain's CDR3 is CASSYENANTEAFF. The CDR3, as DNA: TGTGCCAGCAGTTACGAGAACGCGAACACTGAAGCTTTCTTT. V usage is TRBV6-5 and J usage is TRBJ1-1; D ambiguous. Germline CDR1 and CDR2: MNHEY and SVGAGI. Trimming removed 2 bases at V and 1 base at J, with 8 bases between. CDR3 length: 14 amino acids.

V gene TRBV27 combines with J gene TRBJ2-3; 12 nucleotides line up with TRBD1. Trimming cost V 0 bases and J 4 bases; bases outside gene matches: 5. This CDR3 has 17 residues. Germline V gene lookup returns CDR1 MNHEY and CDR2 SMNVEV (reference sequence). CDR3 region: CASSLSGTGGWSDTQYF. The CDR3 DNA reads TGTGCCAGCAGTTTATCAGGGACAGGGGGCTGGTCAGATACGCAGTATTTT.

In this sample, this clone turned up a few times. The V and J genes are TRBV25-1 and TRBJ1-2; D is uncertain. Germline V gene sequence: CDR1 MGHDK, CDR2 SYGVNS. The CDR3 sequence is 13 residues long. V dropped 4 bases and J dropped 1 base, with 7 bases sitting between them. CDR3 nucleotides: TGTGCCAGCAGTGCGGTCGGTAACTATGGCTACACCTTC. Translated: CASSAVGNYGYTF.

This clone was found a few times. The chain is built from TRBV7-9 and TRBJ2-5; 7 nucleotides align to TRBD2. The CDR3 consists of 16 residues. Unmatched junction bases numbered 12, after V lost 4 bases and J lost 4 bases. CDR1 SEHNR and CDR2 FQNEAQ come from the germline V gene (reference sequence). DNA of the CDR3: TGTGCCAGCAGCTACCCTGCCGTGGGGGGGAGAGAGACCCAGTACTTC. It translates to CASSYPAVGGRETQYF.

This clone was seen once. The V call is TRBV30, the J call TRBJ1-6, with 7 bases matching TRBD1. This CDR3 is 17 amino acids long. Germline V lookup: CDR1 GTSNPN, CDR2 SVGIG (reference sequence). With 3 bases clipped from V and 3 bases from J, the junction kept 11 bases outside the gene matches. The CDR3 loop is CAWRHSPGQRYNSPLHF. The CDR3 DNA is TGTGCCTGGAGGCATTCCCCGGGACAGCGCTATAATTCACCCCTCCACTTT.

CDR3 nucleotides: TGTGCCAGCAGTTCCGGGTATAGCAATCAGCCCCAGCATTTT. This encodes CASSSGYSNQPQHF. The V and J genes are TRBV6-2 or TRBV6-3 and TRBJ1-5; D call uncertain. Germline lookup yields CDR1 MNHEY and CDR2 SVGEGT. The CDR3 has 14 residues. The V end was cut by 4 bases, the J end by 0 bases, with 7 bases between.

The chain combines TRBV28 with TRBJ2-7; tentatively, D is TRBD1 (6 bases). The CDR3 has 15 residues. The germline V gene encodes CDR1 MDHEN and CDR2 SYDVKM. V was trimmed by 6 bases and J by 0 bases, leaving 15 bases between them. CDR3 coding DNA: TGTGCCAGCAGGGGGGCAGAGGCCAGCTCCTACGAGCAGTACTTC. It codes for CASRGAEASSYEQYF.